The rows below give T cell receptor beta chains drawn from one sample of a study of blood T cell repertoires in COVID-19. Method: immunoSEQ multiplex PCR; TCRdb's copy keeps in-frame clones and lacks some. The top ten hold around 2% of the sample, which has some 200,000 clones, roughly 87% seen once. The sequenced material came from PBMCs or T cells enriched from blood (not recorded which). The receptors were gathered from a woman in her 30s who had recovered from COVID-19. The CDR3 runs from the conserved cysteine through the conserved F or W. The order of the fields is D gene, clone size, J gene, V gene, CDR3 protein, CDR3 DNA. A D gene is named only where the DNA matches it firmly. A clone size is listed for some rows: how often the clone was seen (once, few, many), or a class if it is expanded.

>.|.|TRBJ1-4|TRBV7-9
CASSLARSGDEKLFF
TGTGCCAGCAGCTTAGCCAGGTCCGGCGATGAAAAACTGTTTTTT
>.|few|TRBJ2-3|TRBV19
CASSWREAHTDTQYF
TGTGCCAGTAGTTGGAGGGAGGCCCACACAGATACGCAGTATTTT
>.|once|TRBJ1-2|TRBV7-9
CASSFSNHGYTF
TGTGCCAGCAGCTTTTCCAATCATGGCTACACCTTC
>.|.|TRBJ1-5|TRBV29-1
CSVQQGSGNQPQHF
TGCAGCGTCCAACAGGGTAGCGGCAATCAGCCCCAGCATTTT
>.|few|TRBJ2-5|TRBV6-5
CASSYYERGVRETQYF
TGTGCCAGCAGTTACTACGAAAGGGGTGTAAGGGAGACCCAGTACTTC
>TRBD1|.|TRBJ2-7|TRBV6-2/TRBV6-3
CASSYGDSEYEQYF
TGTGCCAGCAGTTACGGGGACAGTGAATACGAGCAGTACTTC
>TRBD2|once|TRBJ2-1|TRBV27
CASSLLRGGLSYNEQFF
TGTGCCAGCAGTTTACTTCGGGGGGGTTTATCCTACAATGAGCAGTTCTTC
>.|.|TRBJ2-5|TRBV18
CASSRSRETQYF
TGTGCCAGCTCACGGAGTAGAGAGACCCAGTACTTC
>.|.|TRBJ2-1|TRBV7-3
CASSYSPYNEQFF
TGTGCCAGCAGCTACAGCCCTTACAATGAGCAGTTCTTC
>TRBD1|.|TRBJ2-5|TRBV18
CASSRKGTAQETQYF
TGTGCCAGCTCCCGAAAGGGGACAGCCCAAGAGACCCAGTACTTC
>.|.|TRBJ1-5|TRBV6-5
CASSNSNSNQPQHF
TGTGCCAGCAGCAATTCAAATAGCAATCAGCCCCAGCATTTT
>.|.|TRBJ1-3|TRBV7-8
CASSWGGGISGNTIYF
TGTGCCAGCAGCTGGGGAGGGGGGATCTCTGGAAACACCATATATTTT
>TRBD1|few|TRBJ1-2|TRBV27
CASSSARRTGLGYTF
TGTGCCAGCAGTTCAGCCCGCCGGACAGGGCTTGGCTACACCTTC
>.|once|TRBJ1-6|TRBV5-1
CASRGDYNSPLHF
TGCGCCAGCAGAGGGGACTATAATTCACCCCTCCACTTT
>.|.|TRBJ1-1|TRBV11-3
CASSLREGTEAFF
TGTGCCAGCAGCTTGCGGGAGGGGACTGAAGCTTTCTTT
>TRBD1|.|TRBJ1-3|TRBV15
CATSTDRASGNTIYF
TGTGCCACCAGCACGGACAGGGCCTCTGGAAACACCATATATTTT
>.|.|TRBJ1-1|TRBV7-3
CASSYARGYRGTEAFF
TGTGCCAGCAGTTACGCCAGGGGATACCGAGGCACTGAAGCTTTCTTT
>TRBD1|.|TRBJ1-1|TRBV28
CASRGETGRTTEAFF
TGTGCCAGCAGAGGGGAGACAGGGAGAACGACTGAAGCTTTCTTT
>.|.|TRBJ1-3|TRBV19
CASSISQVRSGNTIYF
TGTGCCAGTAGTATATCCCAGGTCCGCTCTGGAAACACCATATATTTT
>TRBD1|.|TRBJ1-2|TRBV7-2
CASSLAGQGNYGYTF
TGTGCCAGCAGCTTAGCTGGACAGGGGAACTATGGCTACACCTTC
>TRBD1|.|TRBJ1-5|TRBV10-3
CAISELVAGTGIGGNQPQHF
TGTGCCATCAGTGAGTTAGTGGCCGGGACAGGCATCGGGGGCAATCAGCCCCAGCATTTT
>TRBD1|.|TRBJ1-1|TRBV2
CASSSQGAGSTEAFF
TGTGCCAGCAGTTCACAGGGGGCCGGGAGCACTGAAGCTTTCTTT
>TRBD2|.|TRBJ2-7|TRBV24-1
CATSDWGSGKTYEQYF
TGTGCCACCAGTGATTGGGGTAGCGGGAAAACCTACGAGCAGTACTTC
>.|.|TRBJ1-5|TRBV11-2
CASSLVPTGNQPQHF
TGTGCCAGCAGCTTAGTGCCTACAGGGAATCAGCCCCAGCATTTT
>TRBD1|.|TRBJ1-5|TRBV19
CASREQGQWSNQPQHF
TGTGCCAGTAGGGAACAGGGGCAATGGAGCAATCAGCCCCAGCATTTT
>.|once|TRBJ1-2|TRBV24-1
CATSDWQTSGIHGYTF
TGTGCCACCAGTGATTGGCAAACTTCAGGGATCCATGGCTACACCTTC
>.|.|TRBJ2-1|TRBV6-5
CASSQSGYSYNEQFF
TGTGCCAGCAGCCAAAGCGGATACTCCTACAATGAGCAGTTCTTC
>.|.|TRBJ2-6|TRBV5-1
CASRSGQDVSGANVLTF
TGCGCCAGCAGGTCTGGGCAGGATGTCTCTGGGGCCAACGTCCTGACTTTC
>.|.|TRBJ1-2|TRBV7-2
CASSLVPPLERSYGYTF
TGTGCCAGCAGCTTAGTTCCCCCGTTAGAGCGTAGCTATGGCTACACCTTC
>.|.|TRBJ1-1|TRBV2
CASSRARGTSTEAFF
TGTGCCAGCAGCCGAGCGCGGGGGACGAGCACTGAAGCTTTCTTT
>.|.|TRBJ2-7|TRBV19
CASSQGTYEQYF
TGTGCCAGTTCACAGGGTACCTACGAGCAGTACTTC
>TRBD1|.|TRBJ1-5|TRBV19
CARSQGASDQPQHF
TGTGCCAGATCGCAGGGGGCGTCCGATCAGCCCCAGCATTTT
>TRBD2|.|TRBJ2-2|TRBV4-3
CASSHPTSGSSIAGELFF
TGCGCCAGCAGCCACCCTACTAGCGGGAGTAGTATCGCCGGGGAGCTGTTTTTT
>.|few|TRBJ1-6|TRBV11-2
CASSLERSYNSPLHF
TGTGCCAGCAGCTTAGAGCGGTCGTATAATTCACCCCTCCACTTT
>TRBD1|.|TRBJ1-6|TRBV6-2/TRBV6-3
CASSADLQGRSPLHF
TGTGCCAGCAGTGCCGACCTACAGGGGAGGTCACCCCTCCACTTT